This is a list of T cell receptor beta chains from one sample in a study of vaccination effects on CD4 cells after COVID-19. TCRdb's copy holds only in-frame clones and misses some; the assay was immunoSEQ multiplex PCR. The table lists 65,000 to 90,000 clones, approximately 72% of them singletons, with under 3% in the top ten. These receptors have no known antigen. The source was CD4+ T cells from PBMCs cultured with HCoV-NL63 spike peptides, collected before COVID-19 vaccination. These receptors all stem from a human donor who received a COVID-19 vaccine. Each CDR3 is given with its conserved first and last residue. A clone size is listed for some rows: how often the clone was seen (once, few, many), or a class if it is expanded.

. | 15 | TRBJ1-3 | TRBV5-1 | CASSTGPISGNTIYF
. | 15 | TRBJ1-3 | TRBV6-5 | CASSRQGLQGNTIYF
few | 16 | TRBJ1-5 | TRBV5-6 | CASSSRRYQGFSPQHF
once | 13 | TRBJ1-2 | TRBV4-1 | CASSQVQSYGYTF
. | 15 | TRBJ2-2 | TRBV7-9 | CASSLGTGMTGELFF
. | 17 | TRBJ2-3 | TRBV6-1 | CASSEVWRGGWTDTQYF
. | 15 | TRBJ1-5 | TRBV20-1 | CSASRTVDSNQPQHF
. | 14 | TRBJ2-3 | TRBV24-1 | CATSDLGPGDTQYF
. | 16 | TRBJ2-6 | TRBV7-2 | CASSFNIVMRANVLTF
. | 16 | TRBJ2-3 | TRBV7-8 | CASSLGGTSGADTQYF
few | 15 | TRBJ1-4 | TRBV5-4 | CASSTGQGEREKLFF
. | 15 | TRBJ1-1 | TRBV14 | CASSLQRQGGTEAFF
few | 18 | TRBJ1-6 | TRBV3-1/TRBV3-2 | CASSLSPQVSSYNSPLHF
. | 16 | TRBJ1-1 | TRBV7-8 | CASSLWTALMNTEAFF